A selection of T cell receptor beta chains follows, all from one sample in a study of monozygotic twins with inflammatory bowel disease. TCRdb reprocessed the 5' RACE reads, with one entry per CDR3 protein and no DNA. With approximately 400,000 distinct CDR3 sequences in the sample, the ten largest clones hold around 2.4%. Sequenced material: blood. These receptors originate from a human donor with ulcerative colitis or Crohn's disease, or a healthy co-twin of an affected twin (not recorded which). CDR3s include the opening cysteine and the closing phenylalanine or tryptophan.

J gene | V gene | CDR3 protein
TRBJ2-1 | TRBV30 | CAWSHPATVPVF
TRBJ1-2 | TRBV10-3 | CAIRGRDYGYTF
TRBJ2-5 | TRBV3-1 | CASRERGGPETQYF
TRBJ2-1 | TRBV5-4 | CASSLLGQGGLVGERGGYNEQFF
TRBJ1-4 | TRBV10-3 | CAISERGSGDEKLFF
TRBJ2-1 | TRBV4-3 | CASSQDWGLRSYNEQFF
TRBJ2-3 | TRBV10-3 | CAISASAGGPETAAQYF
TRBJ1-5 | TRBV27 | CASSFIQGNQPQHF
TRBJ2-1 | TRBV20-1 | CSAPGGAGNDPRGEQFF
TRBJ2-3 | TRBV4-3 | CASSQGGRGPAADTQYF
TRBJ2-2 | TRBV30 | CAWTRGQVLSGELFF
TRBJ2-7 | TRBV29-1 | CSVGEGQGVHEQYF
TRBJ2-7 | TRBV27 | CASSLRTSGRYRVHEQYF
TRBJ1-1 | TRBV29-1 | CSGVWQKNTEAFF
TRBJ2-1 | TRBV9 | CASSVAVHTGDNEQFF
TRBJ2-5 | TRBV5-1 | CASSLVGYQETQYF
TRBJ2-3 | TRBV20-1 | CSARGGLAGAHGTQYF
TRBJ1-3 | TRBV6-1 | CASKAGPLDSGNTIYF
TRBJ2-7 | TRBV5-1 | CASSQDRGGYEQYF
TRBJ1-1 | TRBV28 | CASSPPGGMNTEAFF
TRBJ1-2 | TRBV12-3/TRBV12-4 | CASSLGTGAYGYTF
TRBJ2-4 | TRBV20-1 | CSAPRVRVKNIQYF
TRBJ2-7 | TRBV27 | CASSYILPGSISEQYF
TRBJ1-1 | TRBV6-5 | CASSYLRGTTTEAFF
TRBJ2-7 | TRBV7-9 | CASSSGTRFYEQYF
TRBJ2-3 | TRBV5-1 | CATRSGGVTDTQYF
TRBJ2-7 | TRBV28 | CASSLGDRAYEQYF
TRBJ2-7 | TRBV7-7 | CASSSGAWDDEQYF
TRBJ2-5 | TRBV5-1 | CASSSGLAGKRGETQYF
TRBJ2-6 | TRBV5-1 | CASSAGQGYSGANVLTF
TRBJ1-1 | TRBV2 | CASMREVIRTEAFF
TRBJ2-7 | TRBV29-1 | CSVETSGYSYEQYF